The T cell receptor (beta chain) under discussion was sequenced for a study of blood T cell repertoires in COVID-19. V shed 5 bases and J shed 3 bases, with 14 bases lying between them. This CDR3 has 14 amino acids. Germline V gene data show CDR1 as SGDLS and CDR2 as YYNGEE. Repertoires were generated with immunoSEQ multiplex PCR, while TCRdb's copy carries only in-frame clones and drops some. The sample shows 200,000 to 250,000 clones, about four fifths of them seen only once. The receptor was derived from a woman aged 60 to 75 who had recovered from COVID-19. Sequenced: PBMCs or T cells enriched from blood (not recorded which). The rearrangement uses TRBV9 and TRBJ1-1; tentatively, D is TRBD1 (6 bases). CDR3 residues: CASRERTDYTEAFF. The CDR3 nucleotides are TGTGCCAGCAGAGAAAGGACAGATTACACTGAAGCTTTCTTT.